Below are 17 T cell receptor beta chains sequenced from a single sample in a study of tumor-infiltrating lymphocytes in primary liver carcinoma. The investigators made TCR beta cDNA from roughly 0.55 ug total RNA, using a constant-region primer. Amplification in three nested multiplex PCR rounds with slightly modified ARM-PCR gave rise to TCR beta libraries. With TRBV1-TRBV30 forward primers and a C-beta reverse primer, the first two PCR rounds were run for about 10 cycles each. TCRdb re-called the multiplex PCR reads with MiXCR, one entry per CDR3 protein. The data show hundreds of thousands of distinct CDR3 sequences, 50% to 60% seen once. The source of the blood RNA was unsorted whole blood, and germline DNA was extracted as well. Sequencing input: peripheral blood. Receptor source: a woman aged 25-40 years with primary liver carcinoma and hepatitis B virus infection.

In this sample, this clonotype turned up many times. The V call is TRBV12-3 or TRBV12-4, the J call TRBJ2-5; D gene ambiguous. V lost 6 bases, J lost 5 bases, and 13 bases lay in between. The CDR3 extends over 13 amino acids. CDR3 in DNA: TGTGCCAGCAGCTCCGGTCCCGGGGAGACCCAGTACTTC. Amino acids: CASSSGPGETQYF.

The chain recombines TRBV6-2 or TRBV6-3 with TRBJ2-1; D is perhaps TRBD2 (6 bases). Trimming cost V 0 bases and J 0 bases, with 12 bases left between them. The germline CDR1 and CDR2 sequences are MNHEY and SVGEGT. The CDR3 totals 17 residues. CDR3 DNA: TGTGCCAGCAGTTACTCGATAGCGGACTTCTCCTACAATGAGCAGTTCTTC. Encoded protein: CASSYSIADFSYNEQFF.

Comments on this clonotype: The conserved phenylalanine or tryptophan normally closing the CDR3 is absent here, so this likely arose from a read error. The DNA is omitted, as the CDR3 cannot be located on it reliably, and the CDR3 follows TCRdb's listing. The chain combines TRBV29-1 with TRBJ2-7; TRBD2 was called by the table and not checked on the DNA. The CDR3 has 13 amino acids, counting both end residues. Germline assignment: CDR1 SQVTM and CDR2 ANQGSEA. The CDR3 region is CSVVTSGGDEQYL.

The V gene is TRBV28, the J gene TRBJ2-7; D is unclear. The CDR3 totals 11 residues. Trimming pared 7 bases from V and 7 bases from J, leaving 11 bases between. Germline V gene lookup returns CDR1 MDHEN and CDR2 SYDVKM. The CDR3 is CASTIAGEQYF. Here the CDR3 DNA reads TGTGCCAGCACCATCGCCGGGGAGCAGTACTTC.

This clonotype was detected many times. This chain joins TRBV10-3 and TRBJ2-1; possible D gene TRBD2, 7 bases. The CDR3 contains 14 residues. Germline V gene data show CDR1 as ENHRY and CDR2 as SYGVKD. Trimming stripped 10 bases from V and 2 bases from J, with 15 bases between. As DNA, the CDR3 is TGTGCCACAGGCGTAGGGGGGGCCTACAATGAGCAGTTCTTC. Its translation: CATGVGGAYNEQFF.

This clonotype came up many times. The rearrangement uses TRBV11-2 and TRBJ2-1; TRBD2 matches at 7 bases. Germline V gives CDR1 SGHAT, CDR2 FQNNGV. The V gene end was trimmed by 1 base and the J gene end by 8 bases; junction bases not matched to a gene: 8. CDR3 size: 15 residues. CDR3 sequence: CASSLVSGGSDEQFF. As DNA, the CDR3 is TGTGCCAGCAGCTTAGTATCCGGCGGGAGTGATGAGCAGTTCTTC.

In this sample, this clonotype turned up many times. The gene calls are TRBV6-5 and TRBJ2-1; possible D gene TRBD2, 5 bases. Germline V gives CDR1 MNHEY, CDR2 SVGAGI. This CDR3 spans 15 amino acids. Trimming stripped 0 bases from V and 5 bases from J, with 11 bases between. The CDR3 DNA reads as TGTGCCAGCAGTTACTCGATCGAGGGAAACAATGAGCAGTTCTTC. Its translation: CASSYSIEGNNEQFF.

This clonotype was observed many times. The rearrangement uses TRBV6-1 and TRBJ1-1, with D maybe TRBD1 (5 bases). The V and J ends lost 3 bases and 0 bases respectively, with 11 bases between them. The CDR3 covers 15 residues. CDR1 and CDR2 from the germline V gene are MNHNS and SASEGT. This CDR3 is CASSDRWGMNTEAFF. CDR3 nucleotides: TGTGCCAGCAGTGACCGGTGGGGCATGAACACTGAAGCTTTCTTT.

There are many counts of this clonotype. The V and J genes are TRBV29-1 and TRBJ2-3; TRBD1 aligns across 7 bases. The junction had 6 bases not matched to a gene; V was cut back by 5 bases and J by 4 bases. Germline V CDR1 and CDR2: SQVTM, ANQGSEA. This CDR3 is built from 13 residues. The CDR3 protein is CSVNRQGADTQYF. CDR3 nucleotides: TGCAGCGTTAACCGACAGGGCGCAGATACGCAGTATTTT.

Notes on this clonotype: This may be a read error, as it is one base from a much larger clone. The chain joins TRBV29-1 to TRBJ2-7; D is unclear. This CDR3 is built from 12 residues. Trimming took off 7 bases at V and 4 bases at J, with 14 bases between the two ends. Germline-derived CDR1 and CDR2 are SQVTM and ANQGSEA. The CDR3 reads CSAGWGNYEQYF. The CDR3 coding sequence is TGCAGCGCGGGTTGGGGTAATTACGAGCAGTACTTC.

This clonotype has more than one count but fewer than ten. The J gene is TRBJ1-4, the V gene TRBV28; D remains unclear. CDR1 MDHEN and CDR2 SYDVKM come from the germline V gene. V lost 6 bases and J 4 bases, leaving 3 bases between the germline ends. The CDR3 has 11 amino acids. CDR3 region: CASRGNEKLFF. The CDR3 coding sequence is TGTGCCAGCAGGGGTAATGAAAAACTGTTTTTT.

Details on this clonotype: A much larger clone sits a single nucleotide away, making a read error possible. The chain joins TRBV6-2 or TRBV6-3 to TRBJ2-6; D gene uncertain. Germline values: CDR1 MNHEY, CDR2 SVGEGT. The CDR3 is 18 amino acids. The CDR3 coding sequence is TGTGCCAGCAATTACTCGCTAACGGCTGACTCTGGGGCCAACGTCCTGACTTTC. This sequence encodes CASNYSLTADSGANVLTF.

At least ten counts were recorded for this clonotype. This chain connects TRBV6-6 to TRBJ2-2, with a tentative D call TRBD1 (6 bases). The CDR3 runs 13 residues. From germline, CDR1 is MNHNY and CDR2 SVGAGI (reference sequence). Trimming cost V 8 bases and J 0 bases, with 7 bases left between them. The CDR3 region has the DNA TGTGCCAGCGGGGGCGCGAACACCGGGGAGCTGTTTTTT. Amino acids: CASGGANTGELFF.

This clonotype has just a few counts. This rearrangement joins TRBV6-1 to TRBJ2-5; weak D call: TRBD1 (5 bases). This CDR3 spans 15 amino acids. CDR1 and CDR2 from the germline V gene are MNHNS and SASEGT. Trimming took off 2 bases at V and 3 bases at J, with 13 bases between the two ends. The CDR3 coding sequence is TGTGCCAGCAGTGAAAATTGGCGCAGGGAAGAGACCCAGTACTTC. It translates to CASSENWRREETQYF.

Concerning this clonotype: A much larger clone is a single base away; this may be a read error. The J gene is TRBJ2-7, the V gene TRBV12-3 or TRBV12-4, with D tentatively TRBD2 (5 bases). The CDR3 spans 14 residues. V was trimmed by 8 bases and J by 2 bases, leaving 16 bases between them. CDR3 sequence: CASREDRRPYEQYF. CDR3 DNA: TGTGCCAGCCGTGAGGACCGGAGGCCCTACGAGCAGTACTTC.

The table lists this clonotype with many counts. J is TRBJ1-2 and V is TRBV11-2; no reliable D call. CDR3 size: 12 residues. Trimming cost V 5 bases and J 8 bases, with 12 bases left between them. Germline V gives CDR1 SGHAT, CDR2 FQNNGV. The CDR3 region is CASSLDSWGYTF. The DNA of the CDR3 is TGTGCCAGCAGCCTCGATAGCTGGGGCTACACCTTC.

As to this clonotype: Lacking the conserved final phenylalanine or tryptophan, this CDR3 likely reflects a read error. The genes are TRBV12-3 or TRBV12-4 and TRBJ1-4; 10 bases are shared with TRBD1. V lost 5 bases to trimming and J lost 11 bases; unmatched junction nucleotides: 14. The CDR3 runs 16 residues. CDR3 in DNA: TGTGCCAGCAGTCCCCGACAGGGGGCCAGCCAGCCCAAACTGTTTCTT. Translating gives CASSPRQGASQPKLFL.